This is a list of T cell receptor beta chains from one sample in a study of blood T cell repertoires in COVID-19. Sequenced by immunoSEQ multiplex PCR; TCRdb stores in-frame clones only, minus some. The data contain about 93,000 clones, roughly nine tenths of them singletons. Material: peripheral blood. The receptor source for this set is a man aged 50 to 60 with acute or convalescent COVID-19. The conserved cysteine and the conserved F or W are not part of the CDR3 here. Fields, in order: V gene, CDR3 length, J gene, CDR3 protein.

>TRBV19|15|TRBJ2-2
ASSIQGRADVTGELF
>TRBV5-1|11|TRBJ1-6
ASSEGVNSPLH
>TRBV9|13|TRBJ1-5
ASSVSFRVDQPQH
>TRBV27|12|TRBJ2-1
ASSLSPHYNEQF
>TRBV18|11|TRBJ1-5
ASSEGSNQPQH
>TRBV7-3|12|TRBJ2-1
ASSLRGQSNEQF
>TRBV6-5|12|TRBJ2-5
ASSLGTAKETQY
>TRBV6-5|12|TRBJ1-3
ASSYSGSRNTIY
>TRBV19|13|TRBJ2-5
ASSMRTSDKETQY
>TRBV3-1/TRBV3-2|10|TRBJ2-5
ASSQGQDSQY
>TRBV5-1|15|TRBJ2-7
ASSLGLGAGNSYEQY
>TRBV2|12|TRBJ2-1
ASSWTSGGNEQF
>TRBV14|11|TRBJ1-6
ASSQSEDSPLH
>TRBV27|11|TRBJ2-7
ASSSSNGQAQY
>TRBV6-6|12|TRBJ2-1
ASSPGGRGNEQF
>TRBV7-9|11|TRBJ2-7
ASSFDPRGEQY
>TRBV28|11|TRBJ2-5
ASSINGEETQY
>TRBV20-1|9|TRBJ2-7
SAEDYYEQY
>TRBV6-5|12|TRBJ1-1
ASSYTGRNTEAF
>TRBV4-1|13|TRBJ2-1
ASSHSAGGYNEQF
>TRBV19|15|TRBJ2-1
ASSIIGLASSYNEQF
>TRBV28|13|TRBJ2-3
ASGGLARSTDTQY
>TRBV2|13|TRBJ1-4
ASSDNGRSNEKLF
>TRBV15|13|TRBJ1-4
ATSNRDRGGEKLF
>TRBV4-1|13|TRBJ2-7
ASSQVGLADNEQY
>TRBV7-8|14|TRBJ2-1
ASSFLSGGGPSEQF
>TRBV11-2|17|TRBJ1-6
ASSTRQGAGGSYNSPLH
>TRBV6-2/TRBV6-3|11|TRBJ2-4
ASSSGTGSIQY
>TRBV11-2|13|TRBJ1-2
ASSPRQGTSYGYT